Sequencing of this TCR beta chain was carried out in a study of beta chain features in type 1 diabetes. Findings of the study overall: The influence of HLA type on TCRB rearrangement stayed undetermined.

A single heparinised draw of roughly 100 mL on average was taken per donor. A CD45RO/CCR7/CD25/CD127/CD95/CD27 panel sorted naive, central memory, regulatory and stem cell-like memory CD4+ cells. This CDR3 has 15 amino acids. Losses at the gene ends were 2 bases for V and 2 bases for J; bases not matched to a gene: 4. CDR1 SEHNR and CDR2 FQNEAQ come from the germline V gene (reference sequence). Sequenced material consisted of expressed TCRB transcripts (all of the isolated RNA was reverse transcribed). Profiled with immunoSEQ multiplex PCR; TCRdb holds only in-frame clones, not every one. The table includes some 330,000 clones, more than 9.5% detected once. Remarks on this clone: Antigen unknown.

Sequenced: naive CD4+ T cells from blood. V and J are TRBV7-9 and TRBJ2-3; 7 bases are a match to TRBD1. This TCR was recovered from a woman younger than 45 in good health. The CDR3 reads CASSLPTGLTDTQYF. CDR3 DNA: TGTGCCAGCAGCTTACCGACAGGGCTCACAGATACGCAGTATTTT.